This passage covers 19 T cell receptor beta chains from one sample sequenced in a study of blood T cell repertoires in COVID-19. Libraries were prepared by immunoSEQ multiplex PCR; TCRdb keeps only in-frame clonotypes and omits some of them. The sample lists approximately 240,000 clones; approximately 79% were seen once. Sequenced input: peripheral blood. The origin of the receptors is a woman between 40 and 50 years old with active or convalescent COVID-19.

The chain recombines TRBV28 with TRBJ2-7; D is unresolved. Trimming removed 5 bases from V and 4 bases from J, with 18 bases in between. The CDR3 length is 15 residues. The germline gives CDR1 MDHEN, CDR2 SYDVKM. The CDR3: CASSPPGAPLYEQYV. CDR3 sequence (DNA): TGTGCCAGCAGTCCTCCCGGTGCGCCCCTATACGAGCAGTACGTC.

The CDR3 region has the DNA TGTGCCAGTAGTATTTTGGGGACAGCTCTTTCACCCCTCCACTTT. Its translation: CASSILGTALSPLHF. The rearrangement uses TRBV19 and TRBJ1-6, with 7 nucleotides matching TRBD1. The ends lost 3 bases at V and 9 bases at J; junction bases unmatched: 8. Germline-derived CDR1 and CDR2 are LNHDA and SQIVND (reference sequence). The CDR3 has 15 residues.

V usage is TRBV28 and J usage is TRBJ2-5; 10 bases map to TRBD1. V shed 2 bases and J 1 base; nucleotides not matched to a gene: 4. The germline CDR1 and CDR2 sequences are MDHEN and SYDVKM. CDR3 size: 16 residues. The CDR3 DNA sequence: TGTGCCAGCAGTTTAATTGGGACAGGGGCCCAAGAGACCCAGTACTTC. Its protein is CASSLIGTGAQETQYF.

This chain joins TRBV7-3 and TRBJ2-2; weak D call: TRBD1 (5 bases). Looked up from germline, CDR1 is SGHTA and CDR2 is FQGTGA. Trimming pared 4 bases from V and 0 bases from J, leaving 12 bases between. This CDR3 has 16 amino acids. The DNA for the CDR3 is TGTGCCAGCAGCTCATCCAGGGTAACGAACACCGGGGAGCTGTTTTTT. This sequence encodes CASSSSRVTNTGELFF.

Here the CDR3 DNA reads TGTGCCTGGAATACCCAACAGGGAATTGAGCAGTTCTTC. Its translation is CAWNTQQGIEQFF. The V and J genes are TRBV30 and TRBJ2-1; TRBD1 is a possible D gene (6 bases). The CDR3 is made up of 13 amino acids. Trimming shortened V by 4 bases and J by 9 bases, and 16 bases separated the two germline ends. Looked up from germline, CDR1 is GTSNPN and CDR2 is SVGIG (reference sequence).

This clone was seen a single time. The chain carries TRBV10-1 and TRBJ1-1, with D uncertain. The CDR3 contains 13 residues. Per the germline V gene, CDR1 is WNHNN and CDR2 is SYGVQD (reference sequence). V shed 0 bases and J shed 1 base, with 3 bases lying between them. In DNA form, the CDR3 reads TGCGCCAGCAGTGAGTCGGCGAACACTGAAGCTTTCTTT. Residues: CASSESANTEAFF.

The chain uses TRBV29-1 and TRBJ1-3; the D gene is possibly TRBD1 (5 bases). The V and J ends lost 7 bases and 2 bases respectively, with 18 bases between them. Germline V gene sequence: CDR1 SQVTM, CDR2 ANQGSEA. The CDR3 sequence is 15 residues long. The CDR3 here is CSAGNGGEAGNTIYF. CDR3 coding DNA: TGCAGCGCTGGTAACGGGGGAGAAGCTGGAAACACCATATATTTT.

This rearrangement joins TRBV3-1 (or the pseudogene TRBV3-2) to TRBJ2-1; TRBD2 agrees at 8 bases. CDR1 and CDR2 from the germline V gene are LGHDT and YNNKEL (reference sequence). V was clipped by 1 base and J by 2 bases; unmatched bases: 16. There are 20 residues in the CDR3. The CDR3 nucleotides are TGTGCCAGCAGCCAAGTTGGTGGTAGCGGGGCCCTGTTCCCCTACAATGAGCAGTTCTTC. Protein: CASSQVGGSGALFPYNEQFF.

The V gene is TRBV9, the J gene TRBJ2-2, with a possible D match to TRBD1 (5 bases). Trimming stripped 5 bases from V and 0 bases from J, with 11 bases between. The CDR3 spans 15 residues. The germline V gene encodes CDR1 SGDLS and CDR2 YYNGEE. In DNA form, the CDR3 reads TGTGCCAGCAGAGGGGAACCCGCGAACACCGGGGAGCTGTTTTTT. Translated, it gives CASRGEPANTGELFF.

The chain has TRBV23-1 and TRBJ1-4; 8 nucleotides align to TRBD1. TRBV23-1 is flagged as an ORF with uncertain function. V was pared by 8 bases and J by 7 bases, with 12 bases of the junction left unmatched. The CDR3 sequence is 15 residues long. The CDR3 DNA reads TGCGCCAGCTTCTTAGGGTTAGGACAGGGTGAAAAACTGTTTTTT. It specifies CASFLGLGQGEKLFF.

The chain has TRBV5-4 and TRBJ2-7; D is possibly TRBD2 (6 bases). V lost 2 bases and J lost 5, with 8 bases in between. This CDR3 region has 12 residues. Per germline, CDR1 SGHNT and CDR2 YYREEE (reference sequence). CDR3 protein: CASSLGGDEQYV. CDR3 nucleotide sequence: TGTGCCAGCAGCTTAGGCGGGGACGAGCAGTACGTC.

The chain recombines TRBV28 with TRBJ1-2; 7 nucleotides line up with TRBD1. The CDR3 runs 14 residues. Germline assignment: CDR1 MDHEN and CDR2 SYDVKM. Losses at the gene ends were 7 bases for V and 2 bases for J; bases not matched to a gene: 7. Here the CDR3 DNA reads TGTGCCAGCAACCGACAGGGCCCAAACTATGGCTACACCTTC. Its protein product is CASNRQGPNYGYTF.

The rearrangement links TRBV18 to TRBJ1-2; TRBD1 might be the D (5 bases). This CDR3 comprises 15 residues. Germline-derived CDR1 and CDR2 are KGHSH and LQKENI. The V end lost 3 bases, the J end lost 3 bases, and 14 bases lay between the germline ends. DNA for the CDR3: TGTGCCAGCTCACCGGTCCAGGGCCAGGACTATGGCTACACCTTC. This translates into CASSPVQGQDYGYTF. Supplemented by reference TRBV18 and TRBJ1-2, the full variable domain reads NAGVMQNPRHLVRRRGQEARLRCSPMKGHSHVYWYRQLPEEGLKFMVYLQKENIIDESGMPKERFSAEFPKEGPSILRIQQVVRGDSAAYFCASSPVQGQDYGYTFGSGTRLTVV.

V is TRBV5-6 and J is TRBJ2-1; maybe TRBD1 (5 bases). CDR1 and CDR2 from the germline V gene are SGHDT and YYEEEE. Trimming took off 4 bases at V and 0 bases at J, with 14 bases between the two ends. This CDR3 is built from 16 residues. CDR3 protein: CASSPSVGRSYNEQFF. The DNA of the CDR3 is TGTGCCAGCAGCCCGAGTGTGGGGCGCTCCTACAATGAGCAGTTCTTC.

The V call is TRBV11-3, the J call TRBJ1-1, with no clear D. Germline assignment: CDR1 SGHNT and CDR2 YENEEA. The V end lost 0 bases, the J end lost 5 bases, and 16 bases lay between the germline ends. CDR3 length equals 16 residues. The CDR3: CASSLDQRGRGTEAFF. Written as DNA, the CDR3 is TGTGCCAGCAGCTTAGATCAGCGGGGTCGGGGAACTGAAGCTTTCTTT.

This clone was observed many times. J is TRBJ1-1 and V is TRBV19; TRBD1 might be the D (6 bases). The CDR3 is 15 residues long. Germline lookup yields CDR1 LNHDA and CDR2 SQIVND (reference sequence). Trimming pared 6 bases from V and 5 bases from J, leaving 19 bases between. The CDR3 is CASRTSGGQETEAFF. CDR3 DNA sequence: TGTGCCAGTAGAACCTCGGGGGGCCAGGAGACTGAAGCTTTCTTT.

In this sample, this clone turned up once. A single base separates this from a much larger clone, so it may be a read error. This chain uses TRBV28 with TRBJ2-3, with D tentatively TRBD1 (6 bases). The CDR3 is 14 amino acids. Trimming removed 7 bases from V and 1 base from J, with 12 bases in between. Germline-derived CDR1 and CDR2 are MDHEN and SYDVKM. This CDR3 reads CASNGGFGTDTQYF. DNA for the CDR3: TGTGCCAGCAATGGGGGCTTCGGCACAGATACGCAGTATTTT.

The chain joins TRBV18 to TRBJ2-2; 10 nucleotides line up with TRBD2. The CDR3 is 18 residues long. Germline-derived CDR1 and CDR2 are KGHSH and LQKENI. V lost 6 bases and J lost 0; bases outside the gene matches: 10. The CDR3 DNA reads TGTGCCAGCTCGCCGATCGCTAGCGGGGGCGCGAACACCGGGGAGCTGTTTTTT. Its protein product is CASSPIASGGANTGELFF. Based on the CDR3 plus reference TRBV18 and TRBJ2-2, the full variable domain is NAGVMQNPRHLVRRRGQEARLRCSPMKGHSHVYWYRQLPEEGLKFMVYLQKENIIDESGMPKERFSAEFPKEGPSILRIQQVVRGDSAAYFCASSPIASGGANTGELFFGEGSRLTVL.

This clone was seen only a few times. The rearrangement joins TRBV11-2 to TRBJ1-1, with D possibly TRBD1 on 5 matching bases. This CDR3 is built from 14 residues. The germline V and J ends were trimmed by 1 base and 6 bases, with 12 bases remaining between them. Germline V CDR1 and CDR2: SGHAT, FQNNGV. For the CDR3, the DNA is TGTGCCAGCAGCTTAGGTGGAGGGGTGGCTGAAGCTTTCTTT. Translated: CASSLGGGVAEAFF.